This entry lists 13 T cell receptor beta chains sequenced from one sample in a study of T cell responses to AZD1222 COVID-19 vaccine. Repertoires were generated with immunoSEQ multiplex PCR, while TCRdb's copy carries only in-frame clones and drops some. The sample lists about 100,000 clones, around nine tenths seen once, with approximately 16% in the top ten. The source was peripheral blood, collected on day 0 of AZD1222 vaccination. The source is an adult in good health.

The CDR3: CSAAWENTEAFF. CDR3 sequence (DNA): TGCAGCGCCGCGTGGGAGAACACTGAAGCTTTCTTT. V gene TRBV29-1 combines with J gene TRBJ1-1; no firm D call. The germline V gene encodes CDR1 SQVTM and CDR2 ANQGSEA. The CDR3 totals 12 residues. The germline V and J ends were trimmed by 7 bases and 1 base, with 10 bases remaining between them. The variable domain in full, with the rest retrieved from reference TRBV29-1 and TRBJ1-1, is SAVISQKPSRDICQRGTSLTIQCQVDSQVTMMFWYRQQPGQSLTLIATANQGSEATYESGFVIDKFPISRPNLTFSTLTVSNMSPEDSSIYLCSAAWENTEAFFGQGTRLTVV.

Comments on this clone: The sample carries other DNA sequences with the same CDR3. The V and J genes are TRBV5-1 and TRBJ2-2; TRBD2 might be the D (6 bases). The V gene's germline CDR1 is SGHRS and CDR2 YFSETQ. Trimming removed 0 bases at V and 5 bases at J, with 8 bases between. The CDR3 loop spans 14 amino acids. CDR3 sequence: CASSLARGTGELFF. As DNA, the CDR3 is TGCGCCAGCAGCTTGGCGCGGGGAACCGGGGAGCTGTTTTTT.

This clone was recorded once. The rearrangement links TRBV29-1 to TRBJ1-5, with D uncertain. CDR1 is SQVTM, CDR2 ANQGSEA, per germline. V was clipped by 4 bases and J by 5 bases, with 12 bases between them. The CDR3 has 13 residues. The CDR3 DNA reads TGCAGCGTTGTGCAAACCGTCGATCAGCCCCAGCATTTT. Its protein is CSVVQTVDQPQHF.

The chain joins TRBV11-3 to TRBJ2-2; 9 positions agree with TRBD1. Trimming at V came to 7 bases and at J to 4 bases, leaving 4 bases not matched to a gene. Per germline, CDR1 SGHNT and CDR2 YENEEA. This CDR3 comprises 14 residues. CDR3 sequence (DNA): TGTGCCAGCAACCCGACAGGGGGCACCGGGGAGCTGTTTTTT. Residues: CASNPTGGTGELFF.

The genes are TRBV7-9 and TRBJ1-5; D uncertain. CDR1 is SEHNR and CDR2 is FQNEAQ in the germline V gene (reference sequence). Trimming pared 0 bases from V and 3 bases from J, leaving 18 bases between. The CDR3 runs 18 residues. CDR3 DNA sequence: TGTGCCAGCAGCTTAGCCACCGAGCCCCGTAGGCACAATCAGCCCCAGCATTTT. Translating gives CASSLATEPRRHNQPQHF. Variable domain in full (rest from reference TRBV7-9 and TRBJ1-5): DTGVSQNPRHKITKRGQNVTFRCDPISEHNRLYWYRQTLGQGPEFLTYFQNEAQLEKSRLLSDRFSAERPKGSFSTLEIQRTEQGDSAMYLCASSLATEPRRHNQPQHFGDGTRLSIL.

This rearrangement joins TRBV2 to TRBJ2-7; D possibly corresponds to TRBD2 (7 bases). Between the trimmed V and J ends, which lost 6 bases and 3 bases, there was a span of 18 bases. Looked up from germline, CDR1 is SNHLY and CDR2 is FYNNEI. This CDR3 has 15 amino acids. CDR3 region: CASSTLRGANYEQYF. CDR3 coding DNA: TGTGCCAGCAGCACATTACGGGGGGCCAACTACGAGCAGTACTTC. The full variable domain, its missing parts supplied by reference TRBV2 and TRBJ2-7, is EPEVTQTPSHQVTQMGQEVILRCVPISNHLYFYWYRQILGQKVEFLVSFYNNEISEKSEIFDDQFSVERPDGSNFTLKIRSTKLEDSAMYFCASSTLRGANYEQYFGPGTRLTVT.

The gene calls are TRBV3-1 (or the pseudogene TRBV3-2) and TRBJ1-2; 11 bases fit TRBD1. The V gene end was trimmed by 4 bases and the J gene end by 5 bases; junction bases not matched to a gene: 6. The germline V gene has CDR1 LGHDT and CDR2 YNNKEL (reference sequence). The CDR3 contains 15 residues. The CDR3 loop reads CASSRGTGGSYGYTF. In DNA, the CDR3 is TGTGCCAGCAGCCGAGGGACAGGGGGTAGTTATGGCTACACCTTC.

The gene calls are TRBV7-2 and TRBJ2-5; D assignment may be TRBD1 or TRBD2 (7 bases each). The CDR3 totals 16 residues. Germline V lookup: CDR1 SGHTA, CDR2 FQGNSA. Trimming shortened V by 3 bases and J by 2 bases, and 16 bases separated the two germline ends. Here the CDR3 reads CASSFQGGGNQETQYF. The DNA of the CDR3 is TGTGCCAGCAGCTTCCAGGGGGGAGGGAATCAAGAGACCCAGTACTTC.

The rearrangement links TRBV10-2 to TRBJ2-4; D gene uncertain. There are 14 residues in the CDR3. Trimming cost V 8 bases and J 1 base, with 12 bases left between them. In germline, CDR1 is WSHSY, CDR2 SAAADI. The CDR3 is CASPSDGAKNIQYF. The DNA of the CDR3 is TGCGCCAGCCCGAGTGACGGGGCCAAAAACATTCAGTACTTC.

The chain has TRBV7-9 and TRBJ2-6, with D perhaps assigned TRBD1 or TRBD2 (5 bases each). Trimming cost V 4 bases and J 0 bases, with 19 bases left between them. Germline V lookup: CDR1 SEHNR, CDR2 FQNEAQ (reference sequence). The CDR3 sequence is 19 residues long. The CDR3 nucleotides read TGTGCCAGCAGCTACAAGGCCGGGACGGGAAACTCTGGGGCCAACGTCCTGACTTTC. Protein product: CASSYKAGTGNSGANVLTF.

The rearrangement joins TRBV9 to TRBJ2-7; 8 nucleotides align to TRBD1. CDR3 length: 12 residues. Germline lookup yields CDR1 SGDLS and CDR2 YYNGEE. J was trimmed by 7 bases and V by 4 bases; bases with no gene match: 4. CDR3 coding DNA: TGTGCCAGCAGCAACCACAGGGGGGAGCAGTACTTC. Its protein product is CASSNHRGEQYF.

J is TRBJ2-7 and V is TRBV7-8; no definite D call. Germline lookup yields CDR1 SGHVS and CDR2 FQNEAQ. Trimming pared 5 bases from V and 3 bases from J, leaving 11 bases between. The CDR3 runs to 13 residues. The CDR3 nucleotides are TGTGCCAGCAGCCCCGGTCCTGACTACGAGCAGTACTTC. Its translation is CASSPGPDYEQYF.

With respect to this clone: Distinct nucleotide sequences in the sample also encode this CDR3. The rearrangement links TRBV7-2 to TRBJ2-5; D uncertain. CDR3 length: 11 residues. Germline loops: CDR1 SGHTA, CDR2 FQGNSA. V lost 4 bases and J lost 2, with 2 bases in between. The DNA for the CDR3 is TGTGCCAGCAGCTCTCAAGAGACCCAGTACTTC. It codes for CASSSQETQYF.